Listed here are 30 T cell receptor beta chains from one sample, sequenced in a study of radiation and T cells in renal cell carcinoma. Time point of the sample: baseline pretreatment blood. Treatment given: 15 Gy SBRT to primary tumor, nephrectomy 4 weeks later. Profiling relied on immunoSEQ multiplex PCR, and the TCRdb table lists in-frame clones only, not all of them. The top ten clones hold around 11% of a sample with 150,000 or so clones, roughly 90% of them seen once. The specimen comprised blood, sampled from a patient whose treatment included radiotherapy and nephrectomy. These receptors all stem from a woman aged 50 to 60 with renal cell carcinoma.

The chain is built from TRBV5-6 and TRBJ1-3; possibly TRBD1 for D (6 bases). Germline assignment: CDR1 SGHDT and CDR2 YYEEEE. CDR3 size: 17 residues. V gave up 2 bases and J gave up 3 bases, with 18 bases separating them. The CDR3 protein is CASSFPTGLEDGNTIYF. CDR3 nucleotides: TGTGCCAGCAGCTTCCCTACAGGGCTAGAGGATGGAAACACCATATATTTT.

The CDR3 is CSVVESTGELFF. Written as DNA, the CDR3 is TGCAGCGTTGTCGAGTCCACCGGGGAGCTGTTTTTT. The chain uses TRBV29-1 and TRBJ2-2; D not resolved. This CDR3 contains 12 residues. Per the germline V gene, CDR1 is SQVTM and CDR2 is ANQGSEA. V lost 4 bases and J lost 4, with 7 bases in between.

In its sample, this clone was seen once. The V gene is TRBV11-1, the J gene TRBJ1-1; unclear D gene. The V and J ends lost 1 base and 7 bases respectively, with 16 bases between them. CDR3 length: 15 residues. Germline values: CDR1 SGHAT, CDR2 FQDESV (reference sequence). The CDR3 sequence is CASSLGSQARSEAFF. The CDR3 DNA reads TGTGCCAGCAGCTTAGGTTCCCAAGCAAGGAGTGAAGCTTTCTTT. The entire variable domain, with the rest obtained from reference TRBV11-1 and TRBJ1-1, is as follows: EAEVAQSPRYKITEKSQAVAFWCDPISGHATLYWYRQILGQGPELLVQFQDESVVDDSQLPKDRFSAERLKGVDSTLKIQPAELGDSAMYLCASSLGSQARSEAFFGQGTRLTVV.

The chain combines TRBV7-8 with TRBJ2-3, with 11 bases aligning to TRBD2. CDR1 and CDR2 (germline): SGHVS, FQNEAQ. This CDR3 region has 14 residues. V shed 3 bases, J shed 6 bases, and the junction held 2 bases outside the gene matches. The CDR3, as DNA: TGTGCCAGCAGCTTTAGCGGGGGGGCTGATACGCAGTATTTT. Amino acid sequence: CASSFSGGADTQYF.

The chain recombines TRBV6-1 with TRBJ1-5, with a tentative D call TRBD1 (5 bases). CDR3 length: 13 amino acids. The V gene's germline CDR1 is MNHNS and CDR2 SASEGT. Trimming removed 2 bases from V and 5 bases from J, with 7 bases in between. The CDR3 spells CASSEIRDQPQHF. For the CDR3, the DNA is TGTGCCAGCAGTGAAATCAGGGATCAGCCCCAGCATTTT.

The J gene is TRBJ2-3, the V gene TRBV10-3; a weak D match, TRBD2 (7 bases). Trimming pared 0 bases from V and 4 bases from J, leaving 14 bases between. The CDR3 has 16 residues. CDR1 ENHRY and CDR2 SYGVKD come from the germline V gene. The chain's CDR3 is CAISESGRGSPDTQYF. DNA of the CDR3: TGTGCCATCAGTGAGTCGGGGAGGGGGAGTCCAGATACGCAGTATTTT.

V and J are TRBV5-8 and TRBJ1-5; D unclear. From germline, CDR1 is SGHTS and CDR2 YDEGEE. CDR3 length: 15 residues. Trimming removed 2 bases from V and 3 bases from J, with 12 bases in between. DNA for the CDR3: TGTGCCAGCAGCTTAGAAGGACGGTACAATCAGCCCCAGCATTTT. It codes for CASSLEGRYNQPQHF.

V is TRBV19 and J is TRBJ1-2; D remains unclear. The germline V gene has CDR1 LNHDA and CDR2 SQIVND (reference sequence). This CDR3 comprises 14 residues. The V end lost 7 bases, the J end lost 2 bases, and 14 bases lay between the germline ends. The CDR3 spells CASTPQAENYGYTF. Written as DNA, the CDR3 is TGTGCCAGTACCCCTCAGGCGGAAAACTATGGCTACACCTTC.

V usage is TRBV7-8 and J usage is TRBJ1-2, with D possibly TRBD1 on 6 matching bases. Per germline, CDR1 SGHVS and CDR2 FQNEAQ. Trimming removed 5 bases at V and 10 bases at J, with 20 bases between. CDR3 length equals 14 residues. The CDR3 region has the DNA TGTGCCAGCAGCCCGCACTTGGGGACAAAGGACTACACCTTC. Protein: CASSPHLGTKDYTF.

The chain combines TRBV18 with TRBJ1-1, with D hard to call. The V end was cut by 3 bases, the J end by 0 bases, with 5 bases between. The CDR3 consists of 13 residues. The germline CDR1 and CDR2 sequences are KGHSH and LQKENI. The CDR3 DNA sequence: TGTGCCAGCTCACCCCTTATGAACACTGAAGCTTTCTTT. Amino acids: CASSPLMNTEAFF.

Note on this clone: One junction end does not reproduce the germline sequence, and a read error may be involved. This sequence joins TRBV7-7 and TRBJ2-7; 10 bases align to TRBD2. Germline V gives CDR1 SSHAT, CDR2 FNYEAQ (reference sequence). The CDR3 totals 13 residues. The CDR3: CASSPIAGGEQYF. CDR3 DNA: TGTGCTAGCAGCCCTATAGCGGGGGGCGAGCAGTACTTC.

The chain links TRBV6-6 to TRBJ2-1; 7 bases map to TRBD1. CDR3 length: 12 amino acids. The V and J ends lost 4 bases and 13 bases, in that order; junction bases with no gene match: 7. Germline values: CDR1 MNHNY, CDR2 SVGAGI (reference sequence). The CDR3: CASSSTRQGQFF. In nucleotides, the CDR3 is TGTGCCAGCAGTTCCACGAGACAGGGTCAGTTCTTC.

This chain links TRBV7-2 with TRBJ1-2, with TRBD1 matching 8 bases. Germline values: CDR1 SGHTA, CDR2 FQGNSA. The CDR3 spans 15 residues. The V and J ends lost 1 base and 8 bases, in that order; junction bases with no gene match: 9. DNA of the CDR3: TGTGCCAGCAGCTTAGACGGGCAGGGGGCGCGAGGCTACACCTTC. Its translation is CASSLDGQGARGYTF.

This clone was seen just once. The rearrangement joins TRBV19 to TRBJ1-2; 9 bases align to TRBD1. Trimming cost V 4 bases and J 7 bases; bases outside gene matches: 7. Germline V CDR1 and CDR2: LNHDA, SQIVND (reference sequence). CDR3 size: 14 residues. For the CDR3, the DNA is TGTGCCAGTAGTAGGGAACAGGGGGCGTTTGGCTACACCTTC. Amino acid sequence: CASSREQGAFGYTF.

The V gene is TRBV7-9, the J gene TRBJ2-3; D not resolved. Germline CDR1 reads SEHNR; CDR2 reads FQNEAQ (reference sequence). The CDR3 runs to 16 residues. V lost 5 bases, J lost 7 bases, and 22 bases lay in between. Here the CDR3 DNA reads TGTGCCAGCAGCCCGGCGGTAGGCCTGGATGTTTATACGCAGTATTTT. It encodes CASSPAVGLDVYTQYF. Full variable domain (remainder filled in from reference TRBV7-9 and TRBJ2-3): DTGVSQNPRHKITKRGQNVTFRCDPISEHNRLYWYRQTLGQGPEFLTYFQNEAQLEKSRLLSDRFSAERPKGSFSTLEIQRTEQGDSAMYLCASSPAVGLDVYTQYFGPGTRLTVL.

The rearrangement joins TRBV30 to TRBJ1-5; 7 positions agree with TRBD1. Germline CDR1 and CDR2: GTSNPN and SVGIG (reference sequence). V was pared by 5 bases and J by 2 bases, with 21 bases of the junction left unmatched. The CDR3 has 19 amino acids. As DNA, the CDR3 is TGTGCCTGGGGGGATCCCGACTCCCCGGTTACAGGGGGCAATCAGCCCCAGCATTTT. It codes for CAWGDPDSPVTGGNQPQHF.

V is TRBV4-2 and J is TRBJ1-5; 11 nucleotides match TRBD1. The junction had 3 bases not matched to a gene; V was cut back by 1 base and J by 7 bases. CDR1 LGHNA and CDR2 YNFKEQ come from the germline V gene. This CDR3 is 15 amino acids long. CDR3 coding DNA: TGTGCCAGCAGCCAAGGGACAGGGGGCCGACAGCCCCAGCATTTT. This translates into CASSQGTGGRQPQHF.

The chain carries TRBV4-1 and TRBJ2-1, with 9 bases fitting TRBD2. The ends lost 3 bases at V and 6 bases at J; junction bases unmatched: 15. The CDR3 length is 18 residues. Germline V lookup: CDR1 MGHRA, CDR2 YSYEKL. CDR3 nucleotide sequence: TGCGCCAGCAGCCATCACCGGACTAGCGTTGCCCGGGGCAATGAGCAGTTCTTC. It specifies CASSHHRTSVARGNEQFF.

This chain links TRBV19 with TRBJ1-6; no definite D call. Looked up from germline, CDR1 is LNHDA and CDR2 is SQIVND (reference sequence). This CDR3 is built from 15 residues. Trimming removed 5 bases at V and 5 bases at J, with 13 bases between. CDR3 nucleotide sequence: TGTGCCAGTAGTTCCTCCGGGAAGGATAATTCACCCCTCCACTTT. Translation gives CASSSSGKDNSPLHF. Supplemented by reference TRBV19 and TRBJ1-6, the full variable domain reads DGGITQSPKYLFRKEGQNVTLSCEQNLNHDAMYWYRQDPGQGLRLIYYSQIVNDFQKGDIAEGYSVSREKKESFPLTVTSAQKNPTAFYLCASSSSGKDNSPLHFGNGTRLTVT.

The chain recombines TRBV4-1 with TRBJ1-5; D call uncertain. This CDR3 has 17 amino acids. Between the trimmed V and J ends, which lost 0 bases and 0 bases, there was a span of 12 bases. Germline values: CDR1 MGHRA, CDR2 YSYEKL. The chain's CDR3 is CASSQEYPDYSNQPQHF. CDR3 nucleotides: TGCGCCAGCAGCCAAGAATACCCGGATTATAGCAATCAGCCCCAGCATTTT.

CDR3 sequence (DNA): TGTGCCAGCAAAATGGGACTGCCCTCTGGGGCCAACGTCCTGACTTTC. This encodes CASKMGLPSGANVLTF. The rearrangement uses TRBV6-6 and TRBJ2-6; maybe TRBD2 (6 bases). V lost 7 bases and J lost 0, with 13 bases in between. Germline CDR1 is MNHNY and CDR2 is SVGAGI (reference sequence). The CDR3 has 16 amino acids.

This clone appeared a single time. V gene TRBV28 combines with J gene TRBJ2-3; D remains ambiguous. Per the germline V gene, CDR1 is MDHEN and CDR2 is SYDVKM. This CDR3 region has 11 residues. V was cut by 5 bases and J by 4 bases, with 4 bases left in between. CDR3 sequence (DNA): TGTGCCAGCAGTGTCTCAGATACGCAGTATTTT. It codes for CASSVSDTQYF.

This chain connects TRBV6-1 to TRBJ2-1; perhaps TRBD1 as D (6 bases). The germline gives CDR1 MNHNS, CDR2 SASEGT. The CDR3 is made up of 11 amino acids. Trimming took off 6 bases at V and 10 bases at J, with 10 bases between the two ends. CDR3: CASRTGGEQFF. CDR3 coding DNA: TGTGCCAGCAGGACAGGAGGCGAGCAGTTCTTC.

This clone was detected only a few times. The chain joins TRBV10-2 to TRBJ1-5, with D uncertain. Deletions cut 0 bases from V and 3 bases from J, with 6 bases between. The CDR3 totals 14 residues. Germline V gene lookup returns CDR1 WSHSY and CDR2 SAAADI. The CDR3 is CASSESSINQPQHF. The CDR3, as DNA: TGCGCCAGCAGTGAGTCTAGTATCAATCAGCCCCAGCATTTT.

Only one count was recorded for this clone. The gene calls are TRBV7-3 and TRBJ2-2, with 9 bases fitting TRBD1. This CDR3 spans 17 amino acids. CDR1 and CDR2 from the germline V gene are SGHTA and FQGTGA. J was trimmed by 4 bases and V by 5 bases; bases with no gene match: 11. CDR3 residues: CASSLQPTGGSTGELFF. For the CDR3, the DNA is TGTGCCAGCAGCCTCCAGCCGACAGGGGGTAGCACCGGGGAGCTGTTTTTT.

V and J are TRBV22-1 and TRBJ2-5. TRBV22-1 is shown as a pseudogene. The CDR3 loop spans 14 amino acids. CDR3: CPGSATSWGETQYF. In DNA, the CDR3 is TGTCCTGGGAGCGCCACCTCCTGGGGGGAGACCCAGTACTTC.

The chain employs TRBV12-5 and TRBJ2-5, with D unresolved. The germline CDR1 and CDR2 sequences are LGHNT and FRNRAP. V was clipped by 3 bases and J by 5 bases, with 4 bases between them. The CDR3 has 11 residues. DNA for the CDR3: TGTGCTAGTGGTTTTGGGGAGACCCAGTACTTC. It translates to CASGFGETQYF.

The chain couples TRBV6-1 to TRBJ2-1; 11 bases are shared with TRBD2. CDR1 and CDR2 from the germline V gene are MNHNS and SASEGT. Trimming at V came to 3 bases and at J to 2 bases, leaving 3 bases not matched to a gene. The CDR3 covers 16 residues. The CDR3 bases are TGTGCCAGCAGTGAGAGACTAGCGGGACCCTACAATGAGCAGTTCTTC. It is translated as CASSERLAGPYNEQFF.

The chain employs TRBV5-6 and TRBJ2-1; TRBD1 matches 8 bases. The CDR3 runs to 14 residues. The junction had 9 bases not matched to a gene; V was cut back by 6 bases and J by 7 bases. Germline V gene sequence: CDR1 SGHDT, CDR2 YYEEEE. In nucleotides, the CDR3 is TGTGCCAGCATGGCGCAGGGGGCGAAGAATGAGCAGTTCTTC. It codes for CASMAQGAKNEQFF.

The chain joins TRBV7-6 to TRBJ1-1; D call uncertain. The CDR3 loop spans 13 amino acids. The germline V and J ends were trimmed by 4 bases and 0 bases, with 6 bases remaining between them. Germline CDR1 and CDR2: SGHVS and FNYEAQ. The CDR3 sequence: CASSSRLNTEAFF. CDR3 nucleotide sequence: TGTGCCAGCAGCTCTAGATTGAACACTGAAGCTTTCTTT. Looking up the rest from reference TRBV7-6 and TRBJ1-1 gives the full variable domain: GAGVSQSPRYKVTKRGQDVALRCDPISGHVSLYWYRQALGQGPEFLTYFNYEAQQDKSGLPNDRFSAERPEGSISTLTIQRTEQRDSAMYRCASSSRLNTEAFFGQGTRLTVV.